This is a list of T cell receptor beta chains from one sample in a study of T cells after yellow fever vaccination. MiXCR, applied by TCRdb to the 5' RACE reads, yields one record per CDR3 protein. Of more than 110,000 distinct CDR3 sequences listed, about 6.2% are singletons. Sequencing used CD4+ T cells sorted from PBMCs, obtained 10 days after the yellow fever booster vaccination. The origin of the receptors is a man between 25 and 39 years old who received the YFV17D yellow fever vaccine. Each CDR3 is given with its conserved first and last residue. A D gene is named only where the DNA matches it firmly. For some rows the clone size is stated as once, few or many, or as a class when expanded; others skip it.

j_call,d_call,clone_size,v_call,cdr3_nt,cdr3_aa
TRBJ2-1,TRBD2,.,TRBV19,TGTGCCAGTAGTTCTCCGGGAGGGCCCTACAATGAGCAGTTCTTC,CASSSPGGPYNEQFF
TRBJ1-1,.,many,TRBV9,TGTGCCAGCAGCCTCACGTGGGAGAACACTGAAGCTTTCTTT,CASSLTWENTEAFF
TRBJ2-1,.,many,TRBV3-1,TGTGCCAGCAGCCTTAGGGGGACCCCCGGGGAGCAGTTCTTC,CASSLRGTPGEQFF
TRBJ1-2,TRBD1,many,TRBV19,TGTGCCAGTAGTAACGATCTCGGGACAGGTTATGGCTACACCTTC,CASSNDLGTGYGYTF
TRBJ2-1,.,many,TRBV20-1,TGCAGTCCACGGACCTACAATGAGCAGTTCTTC,CSPRTYNEQFF
TRBJ2-1,.,few,TRBV20-1,TGCAGTGAGAATATAGGGTCTGAGCAGTTCTTC,CSENIGSEQFF
TRBJ2-5,.,many,TRBV15,TGTGCCACCAGCAGCTGGGAACTTGCCCAAGAGACCCAGTACTTC,CATSSWELAQETQYF
TRBJ2-5,.,many,TRBV2,TGTGCCAGCAGTGAAGCGCAGAGGACCCAGTACTTC,CASSEAQRTQYF
TRBJ2-5,.,many,TRBV7-2,TGTGCCAGCAGCTTGTCAGTTCAAGAGACCCAGTACTTC,CASSLSVQETQYF
TRBJ2-1,.,many,TRBV20-1,TGCAGTGCTAGGGGTAGGCTAGTAAATGTTAATGAGCAGTTCTTC,CSARGRLVNVNEQFF
TRBJ1-3,.,many,TRBV15,TGTGCCACCAGCAGAGATCACGGTGCGGCTGGAAACACCATATATTTT,CATSRDHGAAGNTIYF
TRBJ2-6,.,few,TRBV10-3,TGTGCCATCCGGGGGCCTGGGGCCAACGTCCTGACTTTC,CAIRGPGANVLTF
TRBJ2-1,.,many,TRBV5-1,TGCGCCAGCAGCTTAAGCTGGGGGTACAATGAGCAGTTCTTC,CASSLSWGYNEQFF
TRBJ1-6,.,many,TRBV27,TGTGCCAGCAGTCGGGATCACAATTCACCCCTCCACTTT,CASSRDHNSPLHF
TRBJ2-7,.,many,TRBV7-2,TGTGCCAGCAGCGATCAACTAGTATCGGCCGAGCAGTACTTC,CASSDQLVSAEQYF
TRBJ2-2,.,many,TRBV7-2,TGTGCCAGCAGCTTAGTTCGCGTTAGGACCGGGGAGCTGTTTTTT,CASSLVRVRTGELFF
TRBJ2-7,TRBD2,many,TRBV28,TGTGCCAGCAGACGGGGGCTAGCGGGGGCCTACGAGCAGTACTTC,CASRRGLAGAYEQYF
TRBJ2-6,.,many,TRBV4-1,TGCGCCAGCAGCCGGTTTGGCGGGTTTGGGGCCAACGTCCTGACTTTC,CASSRFGGFGANVLTF
TRBJ2-3,.,many,TRBV15,TGTGCCACCAGCGTGGGACGGACAGATACGCAGTATTTT,CATSVGRTDTQYF
TRBJ2-7,TRBD2,.,TRBV20-1,TGCAGTGTCAGGCCAACGAGCGGGACGGCGTCCTACGAGCAGTACTTC,CSVRPTSGTASYEQYF
TRBJ2-7,TRBD1,many,TRBV5-1,TGCGCCAGCAGCTTGGGGGGACAGCCGCTCTCCTACGAGCAGTACTTC,CASSLGGQPLSYEQYF
TRBJ2-1,TRBD2,many,TRBV20-1,TGCAGTGCTCCCCGGGTCGGGGGGAGGACACGGGGGGAGCAGTTCTTC,CSAPRVGGRTRGEQFF
TRBJ2-2,.,.,TRBV12-3/TRBV12-4,TGTGCCAGCAAGGGGCCCGCGAACACCGGGGAGCTGTTTTTT,CASKGPANTGELFF
TRBJ2-7,.,.,TRBV6-2/TRBV6-3,TGTGCCAGCAGTTACGGCGGCGAGCAGTACTTC,CASSYGGEQYF
TRBJ2-7,.,many,TRBV14,TGTGCCAGCAGCCCAAAAGGACCGGGCGAGCAGTACTTC,CASSPKGPGEQYF
TRBJ2-5,.,many,TRBV5-1,TGCGCCAGCAGCTTGGAGTTGGTACGCGCAGAGACCCAGTACTTC,CASSLELVRAETQYF
TRBJ1-5,.,many,TRBV29-1,TGCAGCGCAACTGGGGATGGCAATCAGCCCCAGCATTTT,CSATGDGNQPQHF
TRBJ2-2,.,many,TRBV27,TGTGCCAGCATGGAGGTCGGAACGAACACCGGGGAGCTGTTTTTT,CASMEVGTNTGELFF
TRBJ1-5,.,many,TRBV19,TGTGCCAGTTCCGAATTAGGCAATCAGCCCCAGCATTTT,CASSELGNQPQHF
TRBJ2-1,TRBD2,many,TRBV28,TGTGCCAGCAGTTTGGGACTAGCGGGAGGGGGAGCCTACAATGAGCAGTTCTTC,CASSLGLAGGGAYNEQFF
TRBJ2-4,.,.,TRBV19,TGTGCCAGTACCCACGGGGCCTCCGCCAAAAACATTCAGTACTTC,CASTHGASAKNIQYF
TRBJ2-5,TRBD1,many,TRBV7-6,TGTGCCAGCAGCTTTGACAGGGGGGTGGAGACCCAGTACTTC,CASSFDRGVETQYF
TRBJ2-2,.,many,TRBV29-1,TGCAGCGACCGCAGGGTAGACACCGGGGAGCTGTTTTTT,CSDRRVDTGELFF
TRBJ2-1,.,many,TRBV27,TGTGCCAGCAGTTTAAGGACGGTGAGCTCCTACAATGAGCAGTTCTTC,CASSLRTVSSYNEQFF
TRBJ1-1,.,many,TRBV6-5,TGTGCCAGCAGTTACCAGATTTTCACTGAAGCTTTCTTT,CASSYQIFTEAFF
TRBJ2-3,TRBD2,many,TRBV20-1,TGCAGTGCTAGAGAGGCTAGCGGGACTAGCACAGATACGCAGTATTTT,CSAREASGTSTDTQYF
TRBJ2-7,.,many,TRBV7-9,TGTGCCAGCAATCAAAGCTACGAGCAGTACTTC,CASNQSYEQYF
TRBJ2-3,TRBD2,many,TRBV10-1,TGCGCCACCTCCCTAGCGGGAGCCCCCGATACGCAGTATTTT,CATSLAGAPDTQYF
TRBJ1-1,TRBD1,many,TRBV5-8,TGTGCCAGCAGCGCAACCTGGGACAGGACTGAAGCTTTCTTT,CASSATWDRTEAFF
TRBJ2-1,TRBD2,many,TRBV6-2/TRBV6-3,TGTGCCAGCAGTAAGGTTAGCGGGGGAGGAAATGAGCAGTTCTTC,CASSKVSGGGNEQFF
TRBJ2-1,TRBD2,.,TRBV7-2,TGTGCCAGCAGCTTAGCGCCCTCGACTAGCGGGAGCTACAATGAGCAGTTCTTC,CASSLAPSTSGSYNEQFF
TRBJ1-6,.,many,TRBV14,TGTGCCAGCAGCCAATCCCCCGCTGGCGGCACGACTTATAATTCACCCCTCCACTTT,CASSQSPAGGTTYNSPLHF
TRBJ1-2,.,.,TRBV7-3,TGTGCCAGCAGCCATACAATGGGAGAGGGCTACACCTTC,CASSHTMGEGYTF
TRBJ2-1,.,few,TRBV1,TGCACCAGCAGCCAAGATTTGGGACTAGCGGGAGTGACCTCCTACAATGAGCAGTTCTTC,CTSSQDLGLAGVTSYNEQFF
TRBJ2-5,.,many,TRBV6-1,TGTGCCAGCTCCTACTCCAGGGTCGCCGAGACCCAGTACTTC,CASSYSRVAETQYF
TRBJ2-7,.,many,TRBV20-1,TGCAGTGCTTCTCCGGGGTCCTACGAGCAGTACTTC,CSASPGSYEQYF
TRBJ1-5,.,many,TRBV28,TGTGCCAGCAGTTTATTGGGGCAGGGAGGTCAGCCCCAGCATTTT,CASSLLGQGGQPQHF
TRBJ2-7,TRBD1,many,TRBV7-9,TGTGCCAGCAGCTCCGACAGGGGCTACGAGCAGTACTTC,CASSSDRGYEQYF
TRBJ2-5,TRBD1,many,TRBV7-3,TGTGCCAGCAGCTCGGGACAGCAAGAGACCCAGTACTTC,CASSSGQQETQYF
TRBJ1-5,.,many,TRBV15,TGTGCCACCAGCAGAGATTCTGGCCTGACTTATCAGCCCCAGCATTTT,CATSRDSGLTYQPQHF